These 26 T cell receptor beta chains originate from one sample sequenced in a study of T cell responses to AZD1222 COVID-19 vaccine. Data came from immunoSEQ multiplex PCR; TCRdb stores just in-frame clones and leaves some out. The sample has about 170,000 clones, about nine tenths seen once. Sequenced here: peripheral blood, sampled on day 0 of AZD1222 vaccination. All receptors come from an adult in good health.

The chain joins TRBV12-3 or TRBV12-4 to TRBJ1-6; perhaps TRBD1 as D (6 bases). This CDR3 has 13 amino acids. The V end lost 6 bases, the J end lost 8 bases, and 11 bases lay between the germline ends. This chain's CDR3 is CASRPRTDSPLHF. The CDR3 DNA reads TGTGCCAGCAGACCCAGGACAGATTCACCCCTCCACTTT.

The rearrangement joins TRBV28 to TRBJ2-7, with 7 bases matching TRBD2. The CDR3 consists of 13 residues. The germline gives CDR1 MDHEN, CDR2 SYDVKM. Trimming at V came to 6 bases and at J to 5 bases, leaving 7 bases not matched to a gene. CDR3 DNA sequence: TGTGCCAGCAGGGCGGGAGCGTACCACGAGCAGTACTTC. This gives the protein CASRAGAYHEQYF.

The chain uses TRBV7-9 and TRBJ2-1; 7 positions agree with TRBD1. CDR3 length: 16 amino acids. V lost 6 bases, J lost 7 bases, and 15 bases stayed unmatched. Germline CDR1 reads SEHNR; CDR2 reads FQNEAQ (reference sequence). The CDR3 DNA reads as TGTGCCAGCAGTGACAGGGATGGGCACACTAGGAATGAGCAGTTCTTC. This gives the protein CASSDRDGHTRNEQFF.

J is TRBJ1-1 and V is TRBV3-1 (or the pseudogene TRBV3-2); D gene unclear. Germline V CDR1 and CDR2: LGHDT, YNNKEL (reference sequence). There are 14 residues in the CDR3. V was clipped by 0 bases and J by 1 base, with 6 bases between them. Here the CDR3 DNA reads TGTGCCAGCAGCCAAGAGGGGTGGAACACTGAAGCTTTCTTT. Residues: CASSQEGWNTEAFF.

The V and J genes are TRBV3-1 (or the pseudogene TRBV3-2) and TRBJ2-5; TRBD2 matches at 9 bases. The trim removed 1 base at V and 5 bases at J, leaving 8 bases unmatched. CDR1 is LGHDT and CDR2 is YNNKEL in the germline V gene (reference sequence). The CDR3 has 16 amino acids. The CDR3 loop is CASSQGWRGGPETQYF. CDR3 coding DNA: TGTGCCAGCAGCCAAGGTTGGCGGGGGGGCCCCGAGACCCAGTACTTC.

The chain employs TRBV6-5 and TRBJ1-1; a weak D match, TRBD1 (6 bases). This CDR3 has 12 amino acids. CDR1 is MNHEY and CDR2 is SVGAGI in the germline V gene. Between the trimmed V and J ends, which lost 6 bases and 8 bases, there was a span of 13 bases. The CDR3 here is CASRIRGQEAFF. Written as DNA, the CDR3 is TGTGCCAGCAGAATTAGGGGACAAGAAGCTTTCTTT.

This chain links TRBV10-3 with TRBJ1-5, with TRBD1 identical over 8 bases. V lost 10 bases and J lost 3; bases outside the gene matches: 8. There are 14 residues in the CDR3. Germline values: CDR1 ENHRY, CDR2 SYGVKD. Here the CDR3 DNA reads TGTGCCACCCGAGGGACAGGCGACAATCAGCCCCAGCATTTT. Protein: CATRGTGDNQPQHF.

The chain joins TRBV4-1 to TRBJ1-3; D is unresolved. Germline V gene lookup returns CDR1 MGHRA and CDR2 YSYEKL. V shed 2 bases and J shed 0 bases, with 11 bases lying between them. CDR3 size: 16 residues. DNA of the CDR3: TGCGCCAGCAGCCAAAAACAGCCCTCCTCTGGAAACACCATATATTTT. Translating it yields CASSQKQPSSGNTIYF.

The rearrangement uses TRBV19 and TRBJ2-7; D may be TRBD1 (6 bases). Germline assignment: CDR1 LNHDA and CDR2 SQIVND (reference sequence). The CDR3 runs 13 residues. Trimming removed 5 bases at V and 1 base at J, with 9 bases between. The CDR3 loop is CASSLDRSYEQYF. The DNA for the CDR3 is TGTGCCAGTAGTCTTGACAGGTCCTACGAGCAGTACTTC.

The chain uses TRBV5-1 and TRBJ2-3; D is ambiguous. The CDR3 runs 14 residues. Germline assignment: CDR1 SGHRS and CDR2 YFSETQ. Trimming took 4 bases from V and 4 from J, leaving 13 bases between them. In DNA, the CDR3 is TGCGCCAGCAGCCTCGGTACTGTCGCAGATACGCAGTATTTT. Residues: CASSLGTVADTQYF.

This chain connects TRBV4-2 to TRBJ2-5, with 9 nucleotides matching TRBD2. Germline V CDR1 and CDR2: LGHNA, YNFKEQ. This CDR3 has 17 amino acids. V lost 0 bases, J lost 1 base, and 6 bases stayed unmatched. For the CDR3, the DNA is TGTGCCAGCAGCCAAGAGAGGGGAGCGGGGGGCCAAGAGACCCAGTACTTC. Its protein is CASSQERGAGGQETQYF.

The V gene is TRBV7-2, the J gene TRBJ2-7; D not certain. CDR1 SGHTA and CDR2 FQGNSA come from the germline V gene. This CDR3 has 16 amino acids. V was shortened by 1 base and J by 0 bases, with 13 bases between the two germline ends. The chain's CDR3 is CASSLVSHPTSYEQYF. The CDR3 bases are TGTGCCAGCAGCTTAGTATCGCACCCCACCTCCTACGAGCAGTACTTC.

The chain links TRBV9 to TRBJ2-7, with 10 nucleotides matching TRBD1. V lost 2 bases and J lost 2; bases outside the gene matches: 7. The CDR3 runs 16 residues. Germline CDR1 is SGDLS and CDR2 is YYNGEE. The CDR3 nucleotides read TGTGCCAGCAGCGTCTCGGGACAGGGGTCCGCCTACGAGCAGTACTTC. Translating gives CASSVSGQGSAYEQYF.

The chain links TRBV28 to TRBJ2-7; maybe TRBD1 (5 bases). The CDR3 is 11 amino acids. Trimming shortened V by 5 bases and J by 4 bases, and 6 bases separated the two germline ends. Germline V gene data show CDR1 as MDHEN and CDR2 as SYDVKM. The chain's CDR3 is CASSAGYEQYF. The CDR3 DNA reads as TGTGCCAGCAGTGCAGGGTACGAGCAGTACTTC.

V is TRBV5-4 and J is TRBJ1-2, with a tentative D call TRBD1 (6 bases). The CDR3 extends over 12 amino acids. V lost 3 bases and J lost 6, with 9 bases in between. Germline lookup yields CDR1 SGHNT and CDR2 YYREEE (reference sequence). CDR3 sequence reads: CASSSTGNGYTF. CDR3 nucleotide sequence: TGTGCCAGCAGCTCCACAGGGAATGGCTACACCTTC.

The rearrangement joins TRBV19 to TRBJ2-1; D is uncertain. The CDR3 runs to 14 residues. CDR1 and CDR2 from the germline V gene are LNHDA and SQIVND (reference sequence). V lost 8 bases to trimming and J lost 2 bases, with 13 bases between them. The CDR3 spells CASSRDLAYNEQFF. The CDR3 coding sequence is TGTGCCAGTTCCCGAGACCTTGCCTACAATGAGCAGTTCTTC. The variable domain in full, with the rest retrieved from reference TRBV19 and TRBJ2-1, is DGGITQSPKYLFRKEGQNVTLSCEQNLNHDAMYWYRQDPGQGLRLIYYSQIVNDFQKGDIAEGYSVSREKKESFPLTVTSAQKNPTAFYLCASSRDLAYNEQFFGPGTRLTVL.

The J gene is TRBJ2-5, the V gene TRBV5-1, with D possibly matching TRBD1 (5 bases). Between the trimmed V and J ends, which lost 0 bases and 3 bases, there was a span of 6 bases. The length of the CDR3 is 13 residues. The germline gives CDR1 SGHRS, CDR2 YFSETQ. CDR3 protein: CASSLVGEETQYF. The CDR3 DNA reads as TGCGCCAGCAGCTTGGTAGGGGAAGAGACCCAGTACTTC. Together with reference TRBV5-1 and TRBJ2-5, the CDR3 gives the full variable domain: KAGVTQTPRYLIKTRGQQVTLSCSPISGHRSVSWYQQTPGQGLQFLFEYFSETQRNKGNFPGRFSGRQFSNSRSEMNVSTLELGDSALYLCASSLVGEETQYFGPGTRLLVL.

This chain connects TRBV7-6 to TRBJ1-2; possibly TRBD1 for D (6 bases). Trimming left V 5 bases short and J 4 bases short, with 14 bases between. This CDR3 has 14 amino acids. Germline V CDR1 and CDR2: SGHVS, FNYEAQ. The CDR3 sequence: CASSPSGGGYGYTF. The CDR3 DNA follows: TGTGCCAGCAGCCCCTCGGGAGGGGGCTATGGCTACACCTTC.

This CDR3 reads CASSPTGTGDFEAFF. The CDR3 coding sequence is TGTGCCAGCAGTCCGACCGGGACAGGGGATTTTGAAGCTTTCTTT. The chain has TRBV28 and TRBJ1-1; 10 bases align to TRBD1. The CDR3 is made up of 15 amino acids. Germline trimming cut 5 bases from V and 7 bases from J; bases unmatched to any gene: 10. In germline, CDR1 is MDHEN, CDR2 SYDVKM.

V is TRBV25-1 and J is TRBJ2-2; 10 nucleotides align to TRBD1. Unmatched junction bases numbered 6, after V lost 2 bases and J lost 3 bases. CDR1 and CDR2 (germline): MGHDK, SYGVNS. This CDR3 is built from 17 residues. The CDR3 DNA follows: TGTGCCAGCAGTGAAAACCCGGACAGGGGGGACACCGGGGAGCTGTTTTTT. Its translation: CASSENPDRGDTGELFF. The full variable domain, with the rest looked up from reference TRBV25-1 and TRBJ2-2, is EADIYQTPRYLVIGTGKKITLECSQTMGHDKMYWYQQDPGMELHLIHYSYGVNSTEKGDLSSESTVSRIRTEHFPLTLESARPSHTSQYLCASSENPDRGDTGELFFGEGSRLTVL.

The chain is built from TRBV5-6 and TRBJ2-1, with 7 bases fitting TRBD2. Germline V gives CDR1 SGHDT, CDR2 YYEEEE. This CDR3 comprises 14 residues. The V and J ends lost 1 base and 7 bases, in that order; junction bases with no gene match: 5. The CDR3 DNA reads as TGTGCCAGCAGCTTGCGGGACTATTATAATGAGCAGTTCTTC. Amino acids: CASSLRDYYNEQFF.

CDR3 in amino acids: CASSEWSDYGYTF. The CDR3 bases are TGTGCCAGCAGTGAATGGTCAGACTATGGCTACACCTTC. This sequence joins TRBV6-1 and TRBJ1-2; D remains ambiguous. CDR1 MNHNS and CDR2 SASEGT come from the germline V gene. V lost 2 bases and J lost 3, with 7 bases in between. This CDR3 is 13 amino acids long.

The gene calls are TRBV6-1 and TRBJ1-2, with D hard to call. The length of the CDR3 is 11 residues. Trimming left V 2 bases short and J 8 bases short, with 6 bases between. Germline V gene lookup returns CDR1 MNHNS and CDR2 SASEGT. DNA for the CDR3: TGTGCCAGCAGTGAAATCTACGGCTACACCTTC. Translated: CASSEIYGYTF.

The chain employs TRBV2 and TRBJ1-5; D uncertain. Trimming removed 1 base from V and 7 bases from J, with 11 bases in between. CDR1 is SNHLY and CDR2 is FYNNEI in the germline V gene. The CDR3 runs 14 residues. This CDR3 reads CASSEGPGGQPQHF. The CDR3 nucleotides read TGTGCCAGCAGTGAAGGCCCAGGAGGCCAGCCCCAGCATTTT.

In nucleotides, the CDR3 is TGCGCCAGCAGCCAAGATTTCCCCAATTCACCCCTCCACTTT. Protein: CASSQDFPNSPLHF. V gene TRBV4-3 combines with J gene TRBJ1-6; D not certain. V gave up 0 bases and J gave up 7 bases, with 7 bases separating them. The CDR3 loop spans 14 amino acids. Germline CDR1 LGHNA, CDR2 YSLEER.

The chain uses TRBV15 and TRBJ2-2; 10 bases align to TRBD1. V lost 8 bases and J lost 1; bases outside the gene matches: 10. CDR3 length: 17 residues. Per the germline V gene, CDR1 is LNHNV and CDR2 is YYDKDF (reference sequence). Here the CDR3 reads CATRTGWDRGNTGELFF. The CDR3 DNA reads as TGTGCCACCCGGACGGGTTGGGACAGGGGGAACACCGGGGAGCTGTTTTTT.